This T cell receptor (beta chain) was observed in a study of T cell changes during pregnancy in multiple sclerosis. The CDR3 consists of 15 residues. Trimming took 10 bases from V and 7 from J; bases not matched to a gene: 13. The germline V gene has CDR1 MNHEY and CDR2 SVGAGI. Clones were sequenced by immunoSEQ multiplex PCR, and TCRdb holds only the in-frame ones, with some missing. The data contain nearly 40,000 clones, roughly 93% of them singletons. The origin of this receptor is a female donor with multiple sclerosis, enrolled in a pregnancy study. The source material was CD4+ T cells from peripheral blood mononuclear cells, sampled before pregnancy. J is TRBJ1-6 and V is TRBV6-5; 7 bases fit TRBD1. CDR3 residues: CAIGRGRGYNSPLHF. In nucleotides, the CDR3 is TGTGCCATCGGTCGGGGCAGGGGGTACAATTCACCCCTCCACTTT.